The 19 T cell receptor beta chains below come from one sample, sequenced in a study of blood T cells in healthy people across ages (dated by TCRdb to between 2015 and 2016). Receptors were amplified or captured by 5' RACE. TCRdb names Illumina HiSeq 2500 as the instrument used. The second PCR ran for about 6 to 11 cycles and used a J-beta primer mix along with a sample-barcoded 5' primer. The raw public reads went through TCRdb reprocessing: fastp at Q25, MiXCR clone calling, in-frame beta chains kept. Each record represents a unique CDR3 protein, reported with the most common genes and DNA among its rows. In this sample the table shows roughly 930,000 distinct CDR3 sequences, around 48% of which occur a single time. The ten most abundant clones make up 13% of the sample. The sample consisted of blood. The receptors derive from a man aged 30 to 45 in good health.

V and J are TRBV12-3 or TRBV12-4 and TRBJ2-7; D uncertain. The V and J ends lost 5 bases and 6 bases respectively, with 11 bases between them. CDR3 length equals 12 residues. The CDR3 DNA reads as TGTGCCAGCAGTCCCGGACGGCTCGAGCAGTACTTC. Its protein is CASSPGRLEQYF.

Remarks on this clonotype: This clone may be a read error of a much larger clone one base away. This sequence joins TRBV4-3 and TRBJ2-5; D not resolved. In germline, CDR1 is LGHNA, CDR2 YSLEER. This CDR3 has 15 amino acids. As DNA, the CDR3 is TGCGCCAGCAGCCAAGTTCGTGGTATTGTAGAGACCCGGTACTTC. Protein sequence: CASSQVRGIVETRYF.

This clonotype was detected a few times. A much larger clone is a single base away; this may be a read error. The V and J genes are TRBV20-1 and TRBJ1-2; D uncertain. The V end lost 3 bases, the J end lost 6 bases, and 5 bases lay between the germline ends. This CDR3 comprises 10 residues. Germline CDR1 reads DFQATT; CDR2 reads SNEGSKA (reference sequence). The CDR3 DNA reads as TGCAGTGCTAGGGGCGATGGCTACACCTTC. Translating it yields CSARGDGYTF.

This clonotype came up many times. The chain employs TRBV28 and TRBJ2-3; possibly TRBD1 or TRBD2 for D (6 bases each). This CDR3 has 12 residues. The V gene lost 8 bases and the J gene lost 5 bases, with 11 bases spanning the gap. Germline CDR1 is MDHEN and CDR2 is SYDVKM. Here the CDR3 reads CASGRGGDTQYF. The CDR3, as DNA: TGTGCCAGCGGCAGGGGAGGAGATACGCAGTATTTT. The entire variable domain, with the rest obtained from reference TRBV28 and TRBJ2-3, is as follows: DVKVTQSSRYLVKRTGEKVFLECVQDMDHENMFWYRQDPGLGLRLIYFSYDVKMKEKGDIPEGYSVSREKKERFSLILESASTNQTSMYLCASGRGGDTQYFGPGTRLTVL.

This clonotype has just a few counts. CDR3 region: CASSSSPLPDTQYF. The CDR3 nucleotides read TGTGCCAGCAGCTCGAGCCCCCTCCCAGATACGCAGTATTTT. The chain recombines TRBV9 with TRBJ2-3; no clear D. V gave up 4 bases and J gave up 4 bases, with 13 bases separating them. Germline values: CDR1 SGDLS, CDR2 YYNGEE. The CDR3 is 14 amino acids.

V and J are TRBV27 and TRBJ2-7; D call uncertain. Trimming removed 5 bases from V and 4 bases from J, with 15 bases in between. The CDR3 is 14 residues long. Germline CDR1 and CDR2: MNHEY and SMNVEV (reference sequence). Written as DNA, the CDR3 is TGTGCCAGCAGTGTAGGTACGGGCTGGTACGAGCAGTACTTC. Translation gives CASSVGTGWYEQYF.

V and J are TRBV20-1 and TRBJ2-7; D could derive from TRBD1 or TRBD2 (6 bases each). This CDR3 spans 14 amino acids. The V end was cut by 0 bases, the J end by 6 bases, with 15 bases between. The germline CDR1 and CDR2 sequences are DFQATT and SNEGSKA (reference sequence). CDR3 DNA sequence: TGCAGTGCTAGAGAGGGTGGAGGGGGGTGCGAGCAGTACTTC. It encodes CSAREGGGGCEQYF.

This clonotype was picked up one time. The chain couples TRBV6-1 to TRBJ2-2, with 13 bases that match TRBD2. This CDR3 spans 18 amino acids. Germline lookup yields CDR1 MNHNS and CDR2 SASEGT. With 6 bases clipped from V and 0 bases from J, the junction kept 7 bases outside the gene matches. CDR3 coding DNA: TGTGCCAGCAGGCGACTAGCGGGGGGCCTATCGAACACCGGGGAGCTGTTTTTT. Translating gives CASRRLAGGLSNTGELFF.

In nucleotides, the CDR3 is TGCAGTGCTAGATCCCGGGACAGGGTAGGGGAGACCCAGTACTTC. Protein sequence: CSARSRDRVGETQYF. The chain joins TRBV20-1 to TRBJ2-5, with 9 bases fitting TRBD1. This CDR3 comprises 15 residues. Germline V CDR1 and CDR2: DFQATT, SNEGSKA (reference sequence). The V gene end was trimmed by 2 bases and the J gene end by 5 bases; junction bases not matched to a gene: 9.

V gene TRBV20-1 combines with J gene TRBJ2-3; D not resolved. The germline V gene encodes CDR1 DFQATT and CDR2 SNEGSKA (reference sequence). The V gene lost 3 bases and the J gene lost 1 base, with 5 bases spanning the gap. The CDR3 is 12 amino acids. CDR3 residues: CSASRGTDTQYF. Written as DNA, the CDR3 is TGCAGTGCTAGCCGGGGCACAGATACGCAGTATTTT.

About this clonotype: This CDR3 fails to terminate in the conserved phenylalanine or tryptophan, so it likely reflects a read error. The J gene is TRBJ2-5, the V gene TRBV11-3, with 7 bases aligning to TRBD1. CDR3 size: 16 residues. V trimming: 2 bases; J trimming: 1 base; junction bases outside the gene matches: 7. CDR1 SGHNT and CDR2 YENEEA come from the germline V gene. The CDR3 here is CASSLRQGVFQETQYY. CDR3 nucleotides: TGTGCCAGCAGCTTACGGCAGGGGGTATTCCAAGAGACCCAGTACTAC.

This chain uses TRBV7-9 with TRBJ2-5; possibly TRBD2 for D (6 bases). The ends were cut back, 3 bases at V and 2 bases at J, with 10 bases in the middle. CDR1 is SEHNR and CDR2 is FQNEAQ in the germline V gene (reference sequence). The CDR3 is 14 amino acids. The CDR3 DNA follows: TGTGCCAGCAGCTTTATCGGGGGACAAGAGACCCAGTACTTC. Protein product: CASSFIGGQETQYF.

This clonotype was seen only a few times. DNA of the CDR3: TGTGCCAGCAGCCATCAAGGACAGCTGAGCAATCAGCCCCAGCATTTT. Encoded protein: CASSHQGQLSNQPQHF. The genes are TRBV14 and TRBJ1-5, with D perhaps TRBD1 (6 bases). The CDR3 sequence is 16 residues long. CDR1 is SGHDN, CDR2 FVKESK, per germline. The V gene lost 3 bases and the J gene lost 1 base, with 13 bases spanning the gap.

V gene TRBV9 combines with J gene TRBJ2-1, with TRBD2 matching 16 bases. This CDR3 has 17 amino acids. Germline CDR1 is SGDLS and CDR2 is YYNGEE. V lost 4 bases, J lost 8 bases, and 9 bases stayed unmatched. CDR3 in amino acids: CASSFGTSGGALDEQFF. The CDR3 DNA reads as TGTGCCAGCAGCTTCGGGACTAGCGGGGGGGCCCTCGATGAGCAGTTCTTC.

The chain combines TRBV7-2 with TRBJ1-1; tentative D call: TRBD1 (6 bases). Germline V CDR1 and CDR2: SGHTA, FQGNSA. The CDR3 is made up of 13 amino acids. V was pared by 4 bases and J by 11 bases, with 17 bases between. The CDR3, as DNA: TGTGCCAGCAGCTCAGGCAGGGGTGGATCGGCTTTCTTT. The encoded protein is CASSSGRGGSAFF. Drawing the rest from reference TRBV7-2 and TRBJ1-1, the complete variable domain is GAGVSQSPSNKVTEKGKDVELRCDPISGHTALYWYRQSLGQGLEFLIYFQGNSAPDKSGLPSDRFSAERTGGSVSTLTIQRTQQEDSAVYLCASSSGRGGSAFFGQGTRLTVV.

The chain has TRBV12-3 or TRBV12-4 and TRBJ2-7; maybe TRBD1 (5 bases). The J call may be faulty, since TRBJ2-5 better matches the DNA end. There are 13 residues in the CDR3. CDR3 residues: CASSVGAAETQYF. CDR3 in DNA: TGTGCCAGCAGTGTAGGGGCAGCAGAGACCCAGTACTTC.

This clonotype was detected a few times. Here the CDR3 DNA reads TGTGCCAGCAGCTCCTTCGGACAGGGGGGTATCACAGATACGCAGTATTTT. This encodes CASSSFGQGGITDTQYF. The J gene is TRBJ2-3, the V gene TRBV7-2; TRBD1 matches at 10 bases. V lost 4 bases, J lost 2 bases, and 9 bases stayed unmatched. Germline V gene data show CDR1 as SGHTA and CDR2 as FQGNSA. The CDR3 loop spans 17 amino acids.

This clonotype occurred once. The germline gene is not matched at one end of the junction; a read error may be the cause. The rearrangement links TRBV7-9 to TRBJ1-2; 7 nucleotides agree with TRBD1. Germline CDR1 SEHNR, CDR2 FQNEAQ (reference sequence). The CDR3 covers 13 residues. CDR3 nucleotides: TGTGCCAGCAGCTTTGGGGACAGCTATGGCTGCACCTTC. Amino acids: CASSFGDSYGCTF.

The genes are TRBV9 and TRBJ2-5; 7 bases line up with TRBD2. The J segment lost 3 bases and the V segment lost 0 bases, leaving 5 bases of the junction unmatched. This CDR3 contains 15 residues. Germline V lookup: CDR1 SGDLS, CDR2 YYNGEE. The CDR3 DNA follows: TGTGCCAGCAGCGTAGCTGGCCGGGGGGAAGAGACCCAGTACTTC. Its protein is CASSVAGRGEETQYF.